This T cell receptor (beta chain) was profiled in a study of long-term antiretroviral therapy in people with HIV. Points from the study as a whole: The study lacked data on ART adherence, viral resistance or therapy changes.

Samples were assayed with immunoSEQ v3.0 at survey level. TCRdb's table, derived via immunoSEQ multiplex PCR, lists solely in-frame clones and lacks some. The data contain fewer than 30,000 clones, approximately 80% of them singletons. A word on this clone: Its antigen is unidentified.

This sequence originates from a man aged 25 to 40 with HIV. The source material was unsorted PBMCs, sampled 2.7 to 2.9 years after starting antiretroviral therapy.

CDR3 sequence reads: CASRLAGGPDEQFF. The CDR3 DNA reads as TGTGCCAGCCGGCTAGCGGGGGGGCCTGATGAGCAGTTCTTC. The rearrangement links TRBV27 to TRBJ2-1, with TRBD2 matching 12 bases. The CDR3 has 14 residues. Germline-derived CDR1 and CDR2 are MNHEY and SMNVEV (reference sequence). J gave up 8 bases and V 8 bases, and 7 bases lay outside the gene matches.